One and the same sample provided the 14 T cell receptor beta chains below, sequenced in a study of T cells in Graves' hyperthyroidism and ophthalmopathy. RNA transcripts gave rise to amplified TCR beta CDR3 regions. In the first-round RT-PCR of the TCR CDR3, the HTBI primer set was used. Using its own MiXCR run on the multiplex PCR reads, TCRdb lists one record per CDR3 protein. The data show 500,000 to 800,000 distinct CDR3 sequences, with about 14% seen just once and around 13% held by the top ten. Sequencing was carried out using blood. Receptors were obtained from a woman aged 45 to 65 with Graves' ophthalmopathy.

This clonotype appeared many times. The chain joins TRBV2 to TRBJ1-4, with a weak D call TRBD1 (5 bases). From germline, CDR1 is SNHLY and CDR2 FYNNEI. This CDR3 spans 12 amino acids. Trimming took 7 bases from V and 6 from J, leaving 9 bases between them. CDR3 residues: CASTRDHEKLFF. The CDR3 nucleotides read TGTGCCAGCACCCGGGACCATGAAAAACTGTTTTTT.

V is TRBV24-1 and J is TRBJ1-2, with D possibly TRBD1 on 5 matching bases. V dropped 9 bases and J dropped 8 bases, with 18 bases sitting between them. Germline V gene lookup returns CDR1 KGHDR and CDR2 SFDVKD. The CDR3 runs 13 residues. The CDR3 DNA sequence: TGTGCCACCCAATCCAGGGTAGAGGGCGGCTACACCTTC. Amino acids: CATQSRVEGGYTF.

This clonotype was counted many times. V gene TRBV5-1 combines with J gene TRBJ2-2; TRBD1 agrees at 7 bases. This CDR3 comprises 15 residues. From germline, CDR1 is SGHRS and CDR2 YFSETQ. The J segment lost 0 bases and the V segment lost 5 bases, leaving 4 bases of the junction unmatched. The CDR3 bases are TGCGCCAGCAGTCCCGGGACAGCGAACACCGGGGAGCTGTTTTTT. Protein product: CASSPGTANTGELFF.

V is TRBV28 and J is TRBJ2-7; no clear D gene. The CDR3 covers 13 residues. Germline V CDR1 and CDR2: MDHEN, SYDVKM. V was cut by 2 bases and J by 5 bases, with 10 bases left in between. CDR3 protein: CASSLSPGNEQYF. The CDR3 DNA reads TGTGCCAGCAGTTTAAGTCCAGGTAACGAGCAGTACTTC.

The V call is TRBV12-3 or TRBV12-4, the J call TRBJ2-7; possible D gene TRBD1, 6 bases. V lost 4 bases to trimming and J lost 4 bases, with 14 bases between them. The CDR3 consists of 14 residues. The CDR3 nucleotides are TGTGCCAGCAGTTCCGGGGACAAGGCGTACGAGCAGTACTTC. Amino acid sequence: CASSSGDKAYEQYF.

The chain is built from TRBV7-2 and TRBJ2-2; 12 bases are shared with TRBD2. V lost 5 bases and J lost 1; bases outside the gene matches: 5. Germline CDR1 is SGHTA and CDR2 is FQGNSA. The CDR3 totals 17 residues. The CDR3 DNA is TGTGCCAGCAGCCCCGGGACTAGCGGGTGGAACACCGGGGAGCTGTTTTTT. Protein product: CASSPGTSGWNTGELFF.

The chain couples TRBV6-1 to TRBJ2-7, with D perhaps matching TRBD1 (6 bases). Trimming cost V 3 bases and J 3 bases, with 12 bases left between them. Germline V gene sequence: CDR1 MNHNS, CDR2 SASEGT. There are 14 residues in the CDR3. CDR3 protein: CASSEQGQNYEQYF. The CDR3 region has the DNA TGTGCCAGCAGTGAGCAGGGACAAAACTACGAGCAGTACTTC.

The chain is built from TRBV3-1 and TRBJ1-2, with TRBD1 as a possible D gene (6 bases). This CDR3 comprises 13 residues. The germline V gene has CDR1 LGHDT and CDR2 YNNKEL (reference sequence). Trimming pared 1 base from V and 8 bases from J, leaving 11 bases between. The CDR3 sequence: CASSQGGRGGYTF. The DNA for the CDR3 is TGTGCCAGCAGCCAAGGCGGCAGGGGCGGCTACACCTTC.

This clonotype showed up many times. The chain combines TRBV28 with TRBJ1-1; a possible D gene is TRBD1 (5 bases). The germline V gene has CDR1 MDHEN and CDR2 SYDVKM. This CDR3 is 13 amino acids long. V dropped 6 bases and J dropped 7 bases, with 15 bases sitting between them. CDR3 residues: CASSSIQGDEAFF. The DNA of the CDR3 is TGTGCCAGCAGCTCGATCCAGGGTGATGAAGCTTTCTTT.

Ten or more counts support this clonotype. The chain couples TRBV24-1 to TRBJ1-5, with D unclear. Germline V gene lookup returns CDR1 KGHDR and CDR2 SFDVKD. Trimming pared 9 bases from V and 0 bases from J, leaving 8 bases between. The length of the CDR3 is 13 residues. CDR3 coding DNA: TGTGCCACCGCCGACATTAGCAATCAGCCCCAGCATTTT. It translates to CATADISNQPQHF.

The chain has TRBV10-3 and TRBJ2-2; unclear D gene. The CDR3 runs to 16 residues. Trimming removed 6 bases at V and 1 base at J, with 15 bases between. Germline CDR1 and CDR2: ENHRY and SYGVKD. This CDR3 reads CAIRSPGSQNTGELFF. The CDR3 DNA reads TGTGCCATCAGGTCGCCTGGCAGCCAGAACACCGGGGAGCTGTTTTTT.

The chain links TRBV29-1 to TRBJ1-5; 9 bases agree with TRBD1. The germline V gene encodes CDR1 SQVTM and CDR2 ANQGSEA. The CDR3 loop spans 13 amino acids. J gave up 2 bases and V 6 bases, and 2 bases lay outside the gene matches. DNA of the CDR3: TGCAGCGTAAGGACAGGGGGCAATCAGCCCCAGCATTTT. Translated, it gives CSVRTGGNQPQHF.

This clonotype was seen at least ten times. The V and J genes are TRBV20-1 and TRBJ2-1; the D gene is possibly TRBD2 (6 bases). This CDR3 is 12 amino acids long. The germline V gene encodes CDR1 DFQATT and CDR2 SNEGSKA (reference sequence). Trimming left V 5 bases short and J 8 bases short, with 13 bases between. DNA for the CDR3: TGCAGTGCTTCAAAGCGGGCCTATGAGCAGTTCTTC. It yields the protein CSASKRAYEQFF.

The CDR3 sequence is CASIKDSTDTQYF. CDR3 bases: TGTGCCAGCATTAAAGACAGTACAGATACGCAGTATTTT. The J gene is TRBJ2-3, the V gene TRBV6-1; D might be TRBD1 (5 bases). V dropped 7 bases and J dropped 3 bases, with 11 bases sitting between them. The CDR3 contains 13 residues. Germline-derived CDR1 and CDR2 are MNHNS and SASEGT.